This TCR beta chain was profiled in a study of shared clonotypes between healthy human individuals. V dropped 0 bases and J dropped 6; count of bases not matched to a gene: 8. This CDR3 contains 17 residues. CDR1 is SGHVS and CDR2 is FNYEAQ in the germline V gene. The method was immunoSEQ multiplex PCR; TCRdb's version includes in-frame clones alone and lacks a portion of them. The sample shows about 590,000 clones, around 95% of them seen only once. This clone was seen once. In the naive CD8 group, cells lacked CD45RO and were positively selected for CCR7, so terminally differentiated effector memory CD45RA+ cells were left out.

Material for sequencing was naive CD8+ T cells sorted from blood. This chain joins TRBV7-6 and TRBJ2-1; the match to TRBD1 covers 10 bases. The sequence came from a woman aged 25-40 years in good health. This CDR3 reads CASSLALDRGPGNEQFF. The CDR3 bases are TGTGCCAGCAGCTTAGCACTCGACAGGGGGCCAGGCAATGAGCAGTTCTTC.